These 20 T cell receptor beta chains share one sample of origin, sequenced in a study of blood T cell repertoires in COVID-19. The assay was immunoSEQ multiplex PCR, and TCRdb's table has in-frame clones only and misses some. The data contain more than 300,000 clones, 70% to 90% of them singletons. Source material: PBMCs or T cells enriched from blood (not recorded which). These receptor sequences come from a woman younger than 30 who had recovered from COVID-19.

Concerning this clone itself: The germline gene is not matched at one end of the junction; a read error may be the cause. The chain uses TRBV7-7 and TRBJ2-3; TRBD2 might be the D (6 bases). Germline assignment: CDR1 SSHAT and CDR2 FNYEAQ (reference sequence). The length of the CDR3 is 14 residues. CDR3 sequence (DNA): TGTGCTAGCAGCTTTGGGGGGAGCACAGATACGCAGTATTTT. It codes for CASSFGGSTDTQYF. The complete variable domain, with remaining parts taken from reference TRBV7-7 and TRBJ2-3, reads GAGVSQSPRYKVTKRGQDVTLRCDPISSHATLYWYQQALGQGPEFLTYFNYEAQPDKSGLPSDRFSAERPEGSISTLTIQRTEQRDSAMYRCASSFGGSTDTQYFGPGTRLTVL.

This clone was recorded only once. This rearrangement joins TRBV2 to TRBJ1-2; D possibly corresponds to TRBD1 (6 bases). V gave up 3 bases and J gave up 4 bases, with 12 bases separating them. Per the germline V gene, CDR1 is SNHLY and CDR2 is FYNNEI. This CDR3 region has 14 residues. The CDR3 loop reads CASSDLGTTYGYTF. As DNA, the CDR3 is TGTGCCAGCAGTGACCTAGGGACAACCTATGGCTACACCTTC.

This chain uses TRBV9 with TRBJ2-7, with D perhaps matching TRBD2 (5 bases). The CDR3 runs to 13 residues. The germline CDR1 and CDR2 sequences are SGDLS and YYNGEE. Trimming left V 4 bases short and J 3 bases short, with 11 bases between. CDR3 coding DNA: TGTGCCAGCAGCCCTCAGGCGGGCTACGAGCAGTACTTC. Translation gives CASSPQAGYEQYF.

The rearrangement joins TRBV7-2 to TRBJ1-1; 12 bases map to TRBD1. Germline assignment: CDR1 SGHTA and CDR2 FQGNSA. CDR3 size: 15 residues. Trimming removed 5 bases from V and 5 bases from J; junction bases left unmatched: 6. DNA for the CDR3: TGTGCCAGCAGCCCCCGGGACAGGGGGCGAACTGAAGCTTTCTTT. Protein product: CASSPRDRGRTEAFF.

The V and J genes are TRBV19 and TRBJ1-6, with D tentatively TRBD1 (6 bases). Germline-derived CDR1 and CDR2 are LNHDA and SQIVND (reference sequence). CDR3 size: 15 residues. The V end was cut by 5 bases, the J end by 6 bases, with 14 bases between. In DNA, the CDR3 is TGTGCCAGTAGTTCGGTGGGACATCTTAATTCACCCCTCCACTTT. Encoded protein: CASSSVGHLNSPLHF.

J is TRBJ1-6 and V is TRBV10-1; D is unclear. V lost 7 bases to trimming and J lost 0 bases, with 22 bases between them. The CDR3 is made up of 19 amino acids. Germline values: CDR1 WNHNN, CDR2 SYGVQD (reference sequence). CDR3 nucleotides: TGCGCCAGCATAATGGAGAGAGCCTCGGCTTCCTCCTATAATTCACCCCTCCACTTT. Translating it yields CASIMERASASSYNSPLHF.

The CDR3 spells CASSYRGPNQPQHF. CDR3 coding DNA: TGTGCCAGCAGTTACAGGGGGCCCAATCAGCCCCAGCATTTT. V gene TRBV6-5 combines with J gene TRBJ1-5; 7 bases line up with TRBD1. V lost 2 bases and J lost 3; bases outside the gene matches: 1. The CDR3 sequence is 14 residues long. Germline values: CDR1 MNHEY, CDR2 SVGAGI.

The CDR3 is CASSQVAAGGETQYF. The CDR3 DNA is TGCGCCAGCAGCCAAGTCGCCGCGGGGGGAGAGACCCAGTACTTC. The rearrangement uses TRBV4-1 and TRBJ2-5; 8 positions agree with TRBD2. CDR3 length: 15 amino acids. The germline gives CDR1 MGHRA, CDR2 YSYEKL. With V trimmed by 1 base and J by 4 bases, 5 bases remained unmatched.

This chain joins TRBV14 and TRBJ1-3; 8 nucleotides match TRBD1. V dropped 4 bases and J dropped 4; count of bases not matched to a gene: 6. Germline CDR1 reads SGHDN; CDR2 reads FVKESK. The CDR3 loop spans 15 amino acids. The CDR3: CASSRLGQGGNTIYF. The CDR3, as DNA: TGTGCCAGCAGCCGACTCGGACAGGGAGGAAACACCATATATTTT.

The chain joins TRBV7-6 to TRBJ2-2, with D hard to call. The V end lost 2 bases, the J end lost 5 bases, and 6 bases lay between the germline ends. This CDR3 contains 13 residues. Germline values: CDR1 SGHVS, CDR2 FNYEAQ. This CDR3 is CASSLSQTGELFF. CDR3 bases: TGTGCCAGCAGCTTAAGCCAAACCGGGGAGCTGTTTTTT.

The genes are TRBV13 and TRBJ1-2, with D possibly being TRBD1 (6 bases). Between the trimmed V and J ends, which lost 2 bases and 2 bases, there was a span of 12 bases. The germline CDR1 and CDR2 sequences are PRHDT and FYEKMQ (reference sequence). The CDR3 runs 15 residues. CDR3 amino acids: CASSLTGRSNYGYTF. The CDR3 DNA is TGTGCCAGCAGCTTAACAGGGAGATCAAACTATGGCTACACCTTC.

The chain uses TRBV14 and TRBJ1-2; tentatively, D is TRBD1 (6 bases). Trimming shortened V by 0 bases and J by 5 bases, and 16 bases separated the two germline ends. The CDR3 is made up of 16 amino acids. In germline, CDR1 is SGHDN, CDR2 FVKESK. CDR3 nucleotide sequence: TGTGCCAGCAGCCAAGATCTAGAGCAGGGGATTTATGGCTACACCTTC. This sequence encodes CASSQDLEQGIYGYTF.

The V and J genes are TRBV3-1 (or the pseudogene TRBV3-2) and TRBJ2-7; maybe TRBD1 (5 bases). The CDR3 spans 16 residues. From germline, CDR1 is LGHDT and CDR2 YNNKEL (reference sequence). V was trimmed by 2 bases and J by 4 bases, leaving 18 bases between them. CDR3 amino acids: CASSQRKGIDLYEQYF. For the CDR3, the DNA is TGTGCCAGCAGCCAACGCAAGGGGATCGACCTTTACGAGCAGTACTTC.

V gene TRBV5-1 combines with J gene TRBJ1-4; the D gene is possibly TRBD1 (5 bases). CDR3 length: 20 residues. Germline CDR1 is SGHRS and CDR2 is YFSETQ. V dropped 0 bases and J dropped 0 bases, with 21 bases sitting between them. CDR3 nucleotides: TGCGCCAGCAGCTTGGCATCTTGGGCAGGGAATTATGCAACTAATGAAAAACTGTTTTTT. This sequence encodes CASSLASWAGNYATNEKLFF.

The CDR3 nucleotides read TGTGCCAGCAGCTTAGCATTTACCCCGGGACAGGGGTACAATGAGCAGTTCTTC. Translation gives CASSLAFTPGQGYNEQFF. This chain links TRBV11-2 with TRBJ2-1, with 10 bases that match TRBD1. V was pared by 1 base and J by 4 bases, with 10 bases of the junction left unmatched. Germline CDR1 reads SGHAT; CDR2 reads FQNNGV. This CDR3 has 18 amino acids.

The genes are TRBV6-4 and TRBJ2-1; a possible D gene is TRBD2 (6 bases). The CDR3 is 13 residues long. V was clipped by 6 bases and J by 5 bases, with 11 bases between them. CDR1 is MRHNA and CDR2 is SNTAGT in the germline V gene. The CDR3 DNA reads as TGTGCCAGCAGCCTGACTAGGGACAATGAGCAGTTCTTC. This sequence encodes CASSLTRDNEQFF.

This sequence joins TRBV12-3 or TRBV12-4 and TRBJ2-2; no reliable D call. Trimming took 3 bases from V and 6 from J, leaving 2 bases between them. The CDR3 runs 11 residues. The CDR3 sequence is CASSFAGELFF. The CDR3 DNA reads as TGTGCCAGCAGTTTCGCCGGGGAGCTGTTTTTT.

The V gene is TRBV20-1, the J gene TRBJ2-7; D might be TRBD1 (5 bases). Germline lookup yields CDR1 DFQATT and CDR2 SNEGSKA (reference sequence). CDR3 length equals 10 residues. Between the trimmed V and J ends, which lost 6 bases and 6 bases, there was a span of 9 bases. In nucleotides, the CDR3 is TGCAGTGCACAGGCTGGCGAGCAGTACTTC. Amino acid sequence: CSAQAGEQYF.

This clone was seen just once. The rearrangement links TRBV30 to TRBJ2-2; the D is unclear. Trimming shortened V by 0 bases and J by 7 bases, and 6 bases separated the two germline ends. The CDR3 is 12 amino acids. Per the germline V gene, CDR1 is GTSNPN and CDR2 is SVGIG (reference sequence). This CDR3 reads CAWSVQNGELFF. The CDR3 nucleotides read TGTGCCTGGAGTGTACAAAACGGGGAGCTGTTTTTT.

This chain connects TRBV19 to TRBJ2-1; 7 bases match TRBD1. The length of the CDR3 is 14 residues. In germline, CDR1 is LNHDA, CDR2 SQIVND (reference sequence). The V and J ends lost 7 bases and 2 bases, in that order; junction bases with no gene match: 5. The CDR3 reads CASTAGTAYNEQFF. CDR3 bases: TGTGCCAGTACTGCCGGGACAGCCTACAATGAGCAGTTCTTC. Complete variable domain (other parts from reference TRBV19 and TRBJ2-1): DGGITQSPKYLFRKEGQNVTLSCEQNLNHDAMYWYRQDPGQGLRLIYYSQIVNDFQKGDIAEGYSVSREKKESFPLTVTSAQKNPTAFYLCASTAGTAYNEQFFGPGTRLTVL.